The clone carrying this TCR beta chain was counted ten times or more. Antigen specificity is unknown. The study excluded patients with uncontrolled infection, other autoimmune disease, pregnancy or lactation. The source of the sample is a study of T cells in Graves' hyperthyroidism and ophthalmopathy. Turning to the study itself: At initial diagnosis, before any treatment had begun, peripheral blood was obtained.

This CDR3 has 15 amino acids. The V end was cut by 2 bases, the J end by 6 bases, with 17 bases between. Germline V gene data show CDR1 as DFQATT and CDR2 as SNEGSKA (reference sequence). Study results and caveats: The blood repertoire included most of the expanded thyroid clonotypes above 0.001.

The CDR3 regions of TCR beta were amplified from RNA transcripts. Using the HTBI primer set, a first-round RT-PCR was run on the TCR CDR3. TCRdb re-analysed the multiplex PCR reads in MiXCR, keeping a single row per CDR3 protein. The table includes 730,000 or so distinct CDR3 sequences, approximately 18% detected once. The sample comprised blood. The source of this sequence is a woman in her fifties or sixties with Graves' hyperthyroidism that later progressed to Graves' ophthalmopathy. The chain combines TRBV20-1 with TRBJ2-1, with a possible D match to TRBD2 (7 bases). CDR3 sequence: CSARSDTGRVNEQFF. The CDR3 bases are TGCAGTGCTAGATCCGATACAGGGAGGGTCAATGAGCAGTTCTTC.